This T cell receptor (beta chain) was observed in a study of T cell repertoires in ileal Crohn's disease. For this clone: Its target is unknown.

CDR1 is SGHKS, CDR2 YYEKEE, per germline (reference sequence). The V gene end was trimmed by 5 bases and the J gene end by 7 bases; junction bases not matched to a gene: 9. The CDR3 has 14 residues. The data were produced by immunoSEQ multiplex PCR, yet TCRdb's version contains in-frame clones alone and is incomplete. The profile shows some 15,000 clones, around 80% of them singletons. Regarding the study as a whole: Compared with non-smokers, active smokers at surgery showed more clonal expansions.

As to time point: neoterminal ileum biopsy at postoperative endoscopy, about 6 months after surgery. This receptor was identified in an adult with Crohn's disease. Sample: ileal tissue. The J gene is TRBJ1-2, the V gene TRBV5-5, with 9 bases lining up with TRBD1. The CDR3 spells CASSSTGGVAGYTF. The CDR3 DNA reads TGTGCCAGCAGTTCAACAGGGGGCGTCGCTGGCTACACCTTC. The entire variable domain, with the rest obtained from reference TRBV5-5 and TRBJ1-2, is as follows: DAGVTQSPTHLIKTRGQQVTLRCSPISGHKSVSWYQQVLGQGPQFIFQYYEKEERGRGNFPDRFSARQFPNYSSELNVNALLLGDSALYLCASSSTGGVAGYTFGSGTRLTVV.